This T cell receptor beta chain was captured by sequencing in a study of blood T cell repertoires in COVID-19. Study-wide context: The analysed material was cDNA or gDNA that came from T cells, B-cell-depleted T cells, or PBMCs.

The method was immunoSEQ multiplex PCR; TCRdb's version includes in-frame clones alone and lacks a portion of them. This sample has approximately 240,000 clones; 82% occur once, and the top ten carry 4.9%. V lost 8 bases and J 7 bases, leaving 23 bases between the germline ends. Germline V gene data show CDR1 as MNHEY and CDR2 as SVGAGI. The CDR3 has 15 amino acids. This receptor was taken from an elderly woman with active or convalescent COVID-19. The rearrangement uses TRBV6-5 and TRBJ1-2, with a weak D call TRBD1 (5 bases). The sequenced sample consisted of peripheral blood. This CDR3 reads CASQAPYGGFSGYTF. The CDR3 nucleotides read TGTGCCAGCCAAGCCCCCTATGGGGGGTTTTCTGGCTACACCTTC.